The 17 T cell receptor beta chains below were found in one sample sequenced in a study of blood T cells in healthy people across ages. A second PCR, run for roughly 7 to 12 cycles, used a sample-barcoded 5' primer plus a J-beta primer mix. TCRdb reanalysed the 5' RACE reads using MiXCR and keeps one entry per CDR3 protein. Among fewer than 1.5 million distinct CDR3 sequences listed, approximately 40% were seen once. Sequenced sample: blood. These receptors all come from a woman between 18 and 29 years old in good health.

This clonotype occurred a few times. The chain combines TRBV4-1 with TRBJ1-2; TRBD1 matches at 8 bases. The germline V gene has CDR1 MGHRA and CDR2 YSYEKL. J was trimmed by 4 bases and V by 1 base; bases with no gene match: 11. CDR3 size: 17 residues. The CDR3 is CASSQGAQDRGGYGYTF. The CDR3 nucleotides read TGCGCCAGCAGCCAAGGGGCCCAAGACAGGGGAGGCTATGGCTACACCTTC.

The CDR3 loop reads CSAMRTSSSGEQYF. DNA of the CDR3: TGCAGTGCTATGAGGACCTCTTCGAGTGGTGAGCAGTACTTC. The genes are TRBV20-1 and TRBJ2-4; D is uncertain. Germline V gives CDR1 DFQATT, CDR2 SNEGSKA (reference sequence). Between the trimmed V and J ends, which lost 4 bases and 13 bases, there was a span of 23 bases. This CDR3 contains 14 residues.

This clonotype has just a few counts. This chain uses TRBV12-3 or TRBV12-4 with TRBJ2-7; TRBD2 matches at 11 bases. V lost 5 bases, J lost 7 bases, and 10 bases stayed unmatched. This CDR3 comprises 15 residues. CDR3: CASSVVAGGRNEQYF. Here the CDR3 DNA reads TGTGCCAGCAGTGTCGTAGCGGGGGGGCGAAATGAGCAGTACTTC.

This chain's CDR3 is CAISDDLKVWEEQFF. DNA for the CDR3: TGTGCCATCAGCGACGATTTAAAGGTTTGGGAGGAGCAGTTCTTC. The rearrangement joins TRBV10-3 to TRBJ2-1; perhaps TRBD2 as D (5 bases). CDR1 and CDR2 from the germline V gene are ENHRY and SYGVKD. The CDR3 is 15 amino acids. V dropped 6 bases and J dropped 10 bases, with 22 bases sitting between them.

A single count supports this clonotype. The chain carries TRBV5-6 and TRBJ2-4, with 7 bases that match TRBD2. Germline-derived CDR1 and CDR2 are SGHDT and YYEEEE. After removal of 4 bases from V and 1 base from J, the junction contained 8 bases not matched to a gene. The CDR3 is 16 residues long. The DNA of the CDR3 is TGTGCCAGCAGCCCCCTCGGGGAGGGGGCCAAAAACATTCAGTACTTC. This translates into CASSPLGEGAKNIQYF.

The gene calls are TRBV10-3 and TRBJ2-7, with unresolved D. The germline CDR1 and CDR2 sequences are ENHRY and SYGVKD. The CDR3 contains 13 residues. Trimming cost V 1 base and J 4 bases, with 8 bases left between them. The CDR3 bases are TGTGCCATCAGTGAGTTTACGGGTTACGAGCAGTACTTC. This gives the protein CAISEFTGYEQYF.

This clonotype was picked up a small number of times. J is TRBJ2-1 and V is TRBV4-1; D gene uncertain. Trimming pared 2 bases from V and 7 bases from J, leaving 18 bases between. Per germline, CDR1 MGHRA and CDR2 YSYEKL. The CDR3 has 16 amino acids. The chain's CDR3 is CASSQWSELAENEQFF. DNA for the CDR3: TGCGCCAGCAGCCAATGGAGCGAGTTGGCAGAGAATGAGCAGTTCTTC.

This clonotype has only a few counts. This chain links TRBV7-9 with TRBJ1-1, with 8 nucleotides matching TRBD1. Germline trimming cut 1 base from V and 4 bases from J; bases unmatched to any gene: 8. The CDR3 loop spans 16 amino acids. Germline values: CDR1 SEHNR, CDR2 FQNEAQ (reference sequence). CDR3 DNA sequence: TGTGCCAGCAGCTTAGTGTCAGGGGGCAGGAGCACTGAAGCTTTCTTT. Translated: CASSLVSGGRSTEAFF.

CDR3 protein: CASSATGLRGQPQHF. CDR3 in DNA: TGTGCCAGCAGCGCGACGGGCCTCAGGGGTCAGCCCCAGCATTTT. V and J are TRBV7-9 and TRBJ1-5; tentatively, D is TRBD1 (6 bases). V was trimmed by 5 bases and J by 6 bases, leaving 17 bases between them. Germline V CDR1 and CDR2: SEHNR, FQNEAQ (reference sequence). The CDR3 covers 15 residues.

This chain connects TRBV5-4 to TRBJ2-1, with 13 bases lining up with TRBD2. CDR1 is SGHNT and CDR2 is YYREEE in the germline V gene (reference sequence). CDR3 length: 16 residues. With 1 base clipped from V and 7 bases from J, the junction kept 5 bases outside the gene matches. CDR3 DNA sequence: TGTGCCAGCAGCTTGACTCAGACTAGCGGGAGGAATGAGCAGTTCTTC. It codes for CASSLTQTSGRNEQFF.

Worth noting for this clonotype: A read error may be the cause here, since a much bigger clone is one base away. The chain has TRBV29-1 and TRBJ2-7; 8 bases match TRBD2. CDR1 and CDR2 (germline): SQVTM, ANQGSEA. The CDR3 covers 14 residues. CDR3 nucleotides: TGCAGCGTCGCGCCGGGACTAGATCGTGATGAGCGGTACTTC. Translating it yields CSVAPGLDRDERYF.

V and J are TRBV11-2 and TRBJ2-1; D not resolved. CDR1 and CDR2 (germline): SGHAT, FQNNGV. The CDR3 consists of 13 residues. The germline V and J ends were trimmed by 5 bases and 8 bases, with 13 bases remaining between them. The CDR3 bases are TGTGCCAGCAGCGCTGGACGGTGGGATGAGCAGTTCTTC. It codes for CASSAGRWDEQFF.

This chain uses TRBV12-3 or TRBV12-4 with TRBJ1-5; D not resolved. The CDR3 is made up of 15 amino acids. V lost 6 bases and J 0 bases, leaving 12 bases between the germline ends. CDR3 region: CASSADGISNQPQHF. For the CDR3, the DNA is TGTGCCAGCAGCGCCGACGGAATTAGCAATCAGCCCCAGCATTTT.

This chain connects TRBV12-5 to TRBJ2-5; weak D call: TRBD2 (6 bases). This CDR3 comprises 14 residues. Germline CDR1 LGHNT, CDR2 FRNRAP. Trimming left V 3 bases short and J 11 bases short, with 19 bases between. The CDR3 nucleotides are TGTGCTAGTGGTTTTAGTGGGAGGCGCAATGAGCAGTACTTC. It translates to CASGFSGRRNEQYF.

This clonotype occurred once. The genes are TRBV20-1 and TRBJ2-7; a weak D match, TRBD2 (6 bases). V lost 6 bases and J lost 2, with 20 bases in between. The length of the CDR3 is 15 residues. Germline CDR1 is DFQATT and CDR2 is SNEGSKA (reference sequence). CDR3 region: CSARSPPGLPYEQYF. The CDR3 DNA follows: TGCAGTGCCAGGAGCCCCCCGGGACTTCCCTACGAGCAGTACTTC.

V is TRBV5-1 and J is TRBJ2-5; possibly TRBD1 for D (5 bases). From germline, CDR1 is SGHRS and CDR2 YFSETQ. The CDR3 loop spans 13 amino acids. Trimming shortened V by 6 bases and J by 2 bases, and 11 bases separated the two germline ends. In DNA, the CDR3 is TGCGCCAGCACAGGGTCCGCGCAAGAGACCCAGTACTTC. Protein: CASTGSAQETQYF.

Here the CDR3 reads CSAPGTGGGLGGYYTF. DNA for the CDR3: TGCAGTGCCCCTGGGACAGGGGGCGGTTTGGGTGGGTACTACACCTTC. The chain recombines TRBV20-1 with TRBJ1-2, with 12 bases matching TRBD1. The CDR3 sequence is 16 residues long. V lost 6 bases to trimming and J lost 10 bases; unmatched junction nucleotides: 18. Germline assignment: CDR1 DFQATT and CDR2 SNEGSKA (reference sequence).